The rows below give T cell receptor beta chains drawn from one sample of a study of T cells in Graves' hyperthyroidism and ophthalmopathy. TCRdb used MiXCR to reprocess the multiplex PCR reads, holding one entry per CDR3 protein. The sample includes around 300,000 distinct CDR3 sequences, around 13% of them seen just once. Material for sequencing was blood. The receptors come from a woman aged 30 to 39 with Graves' hyperthyroidism. Each CDR3 is given with its conserved first and last residue. The D gene is left open where the match is weak. Rows give clone size only sometimes, using once, few, many, or a class for an expanded clone.

d_call j_call clone_size v_call cdr3_aa cdr3_nt
. TRBJ2-1 many TRBV7-6 CASSLEFSGAYNEQFF TGTGCCAGCAGCTTAGAGTTTAGCGGCGCTTACAATGAGCAGTTCTTC
. TRBJ2-2 . TRBV19 CALRDGAGTGELFF TGTGCCTTAAGGGATGGGGCGGGCACCGGGGAGCTGTTTTTT
TRBD2 TRBJ2-7 many TRBV20-1 CSVTSDLYEQYF TGCAGTGTCACTAGCGATCTTTACGAGCAGTACTTC
TRBD2 TRBJ2-2 many TRBV14 CASSQEVSGTFAGELFF TGTGCCAGCAGCCAAGAAGTAAGCGGGACCTTTGCCGGGGAGCTGTTTTTT
TRBD1 TRBJ2-2 many TRBV11-2 CASSWDRSNTGELFF TGTGCCAGCAGCTGGGACAGGTCGAACACCGGGGAGCTGTTTTTT
TRBD1 TRBJ2-7 many TRBV6-1 CASRLRTGSGYEQYF TGTGCCAGCAGGCTACGGACAGGTTCTGGGTACGAGCAGTACTTC
TRBD2 TRBJ2-5 few TRBV19 CATGTSGRAGETQYF TGTGCCACAGGGACTAGCGGGAGGGCCGGTGAGACCCAGTACTTC
. TRBJ2-2 . TRBV7-2 CASSPTSIGPGELFF TGTGCCAGCAGTCCCACTAGTATAGGTCCCGGGGAGCTGTTTTTT
. TRBJ2-1 many TRBV7-2 CASSLSSYNEQFF TGTGCCAGCAGCTTAAGTAGTTACAATGAGCAGTTCTTC
. TRBJ1-1 . TRBV5-6 CASSRTGYTEAFF TGTGCCAGCAGTCGGACGGGTTACACTGAAGCTTTCTTT
. TRBJ2-1 many TRBV29-1 CSVVRGAQNNEQFF TGCAGCGTTGTGAGAGGCGCACAAAACAATGAGCAGTTCTTC
. TRBJ1-1 many TRBV10-3 CAISESQKIGTEAFF TGTGCCATCAGTGAGTCGCAGAAAATCGGCACTGAAGCTTTCTTT
TRBD2 TRBJ2-1 few TRBV10-3 CAISQTSGTYNEQFF TGTGCCATCAGTCAGACTAGCGGGACATACAATGAGCAGTTCTTC
. TRBJ2-7 . TRBV5-5 CASSLRGYDEQYF TGTGCCAGCAGCTTGCGCGGGTACGACGAGCAGTACTTC
TRBD2 TRBJ2-1 few TRBV4-1 CASSQEEAGGVNEQFF TGCGCCAGCAGCCAAGAAGAGGCGGGAGGGGTCAATGAGCAGTTCTTC
. TRBJ2-5 many TRBV12-3/TRBV12-4 CASSSSATQYF TGTGCCAGCAGTTCCTCCGCTACCCAGTACTTC